A selection of T cell receptor beta chains follows, all from one sample in a study of blood T cells in healthy people across ages. From the 5' RACE reads, TCRdb called clonotypes with MiXCR, one entry per CDR3 protein. In the table there are about 280,000 distinct CDR3 sequences, less than 30% of which are singletons. The sample was blood. The receptors here all came from a woman aged 70-85 years in good health. Each CDR3 is given without its conserved first and last residue.

>TRBJ2-5|TRBV7-3
ASSLEEEGTRY
>TRBJ2-5|TRBV7-2
ASSLDRGGRAQY
>TRBJ2-5|TRBV12-5
ASGKGQQETQY
>TRBJ2-3|TRBV10-1
ASSESGTGGTDTQY
>TRBJ1-4|TRBV6-6
ASSYVGALF
>TRBJ2-3|TRBV28
ASRKHGSPKPNTQY
>TRBJ1-3|TRBV20-1
SARAGTGSTSTIY
>TRBJ1-2|TRBV2
ASKPDVRSGYT
>-|TRBV20-1
SARDRKSGYEQY
>TRBJ2-5|TRBV20-1
SARNELAGVETQY
>TRBJ2-3|TRBV20-1
SASPQPTSNRADTQY
>TRBJ2-3|TRBV20-1
SARTSLLADTQY
>TRBJ2-3|TRBV7-3
ASSPTLADTQY
>TRBJ2-7|TRBV20-1
SAHKPGQRYEQY
>-|TRBV3-1
ASSPGPLGPYEQY
>TRBJ2-2|TRBV28
ASSYGTSDTGELF
>-|TRBV4-1
ASSQDPSGTDSHEQF
>TRBJ2-1|TRBV3-1
ASSLRTSGAYNEQF
>TRBJ2-1|TRBV7-6
ASSRGTSGHSYNEQF
>TRBJ2-3|TRBV20-1
SASSTDTQY
>TRBJ1-2|TRBV28
ASRKDRGRPYGYT
>TRBJ1-1|TRBV5-1
ASSFTGSSTEAF
>TRBJ2-5|TRBV7-2
ASSHRLRTSEETQY
>TRBJ2-1|TRBV20-1
SAMTSGRFNEQF
>TRBJ2-5|TRBV28
ASSRPGTPVQY
>TRBJ1-6|TRBV15
ATSRDPGQVLNSPLH
>TRBJ1-5|TRBV28
ASSLTGDGSQPQH
>TRBJ1-2|TRBV4-1
ASSQGAGYT
>TRBJ2-6|TRBV7-9
ASSFRRGAGANVLT
>TRBJ1-4|TRBV18
ASSRDSVLLATNEKLF
>TRBJ2-7|TRBV29-1
SVAGHSKNSYEQY
>TRBJ1-5|TRBV20-1
SAKAHEGNQPQH
>TRBJ2-1|TRBV7-4
ASSLILAGDKLNEQF
>TRBJ1-1|TRBV5-1
ASSGGQGVGYTEAF
>TRBJ1-1|TRBV12-3/TRBV12-4
ASSLALVQDTGAF
>TRBJ2-3|TRBV7-2
ASSSDRGIKTTDTQY